The sequence of this T cell receptor beta chain was determined in a study of T cells in Graves' hyperthyroidism and ophthalmopathy. Across the study: Peripheral blood collection took place at initial diagnosis, before any treatment.

The CDR3 regions of TCR beta were amplified from RNA transcripts. First-round RT-PCR of the TCR CDR3 relied on the HTBI primer set. From the multiplex PCR reads, TCRdb called clonotypes with MiXCR, one entry per CDR3 protein. Of 700,000 to 950,000 distinct CDR3 sequences in the sample, over 35% are singletons; the top ten hold 31%. In regard to this clonotype: At one of its ends the junction is not consistent with the germline gene, which may arise from a read error.

Absence of ophthalmopathy progression within 18 months defined stable Graves' hyperthyroidism. It was 10 ml of fresh peripheral blood that supplied the PBMCs. The CDR3 is 15 amino acids. Germline CDR1 and CDR2: MGHDK and SYGVNS. This sequence originates from a woman between 40 and 55 years old with Graves' hyperthyroidism. The J gene is TRBJ2-3, the V gene TRBV25-1; TRBD1 is a possible D gene (5 bases). The specimen sequenced was blood. The DNA of the CDR3 is TGTGCCAGCAGAGACAGCCTAGGCCCATTGGATACGCGGTATTTT. It specifies CASRDSLGPLDTRYF.